These 30 T cell receptor beta chains originate from one sample sequenced in a study of T-cell memory formation after mild COVID-19. From the 5' RACE reads, TCRdb called clonotypes with MiXCR, one entry per CDR3 protein. The data show 7,000 to 7,500 distinct CDR3 sequences, roughly 31% seen once. Material: PBMCs or a T cell subset sorted from them (not recorded which). The receptors derive from an adult woman who had mild COVID-19 (a few samples of this study predate the infection). Cell type and time point are not known.

This chain uses TRBV5-1 with TRBJ2-3; D uncertain. CDR1 is SGHRS and CDR2 is YFSETQ in the germline V gene. V lost 2 bases to trimming and J lost 2 bases, with 9 bases between them. The CDR3 is made up of 14 amino acids. DNA for the CDR3: TGCGCCAGCAGCTTTAGGCAGGCCACAGATACGCAGTATTTT. Translated: CASSFRQATDTQYF.

The V gene is TRBV29-1, the J gene TRBJ2-5; TRBD2 agrees at 7 bases. The germline CDR1 and CDR2 sequences are SQVTM and ANQGSEA. The CDR3 length is 17 residues. The V gene end was trimmed by 4 bases and the J gene end by 1 base; junction bases not matched to a gene: 15. CDR3 DNA: TGCAGCGTTGGTGGGTCGGCGGGAGAGGCATTCCAAGAGACCCAGTACTTC. Translated: CSVGGSAGEAFQETQYF.

The chain uses TRBV2 and TRBJ1-2; TRBD1 is a possible D gene (6 bases). V was clipped by 7 bases and J by 0 bases, with 12 bases between them. The CDR3 extends over 14 amino acids. Germline V CDR1 and CDR2: SNHLY, FYNNEI. The CDR3 sequence is CASNLGQTNYGYTF. As DNA, the CDR3 is TGTGCCAGCAACCTAGGACAGACTAACTATGGCTACACCTTC.

This clonotype was seen at least ten times. The V and J genes are TRBV12-3 or TRBV12-4 and TRBJ1-5; 8 nucleotides match TRBD1. This CDR3 is built from 20 residues. The ends lost 6 bases at V and 1 base at J; junction bases unmatched: 20. CDR3 residues: CASSKRANGQGRVSNQPQHF. CDR3 nucleotide sequence: TGTGCCAGCAGCAAACGGGCCAACGGACAGGGTCGAGTAAGCAATCAGCCCCAGCATTTT.

Only a few counts were recorded for this clonotype. The chain carries TRBV7-6 and TRBJ1-1; weak D call: TRBD1 (6 bases). V was trimmed by 5 bases and J by 8 bases, leaving 21 bases between them. CDR1 is SGHVS and CDR2 is FNYEAQ in the germline V gene. This CDR3 has 15 residues. The CDR3 region is CASSPVGTPVPEAFF. CDR3 coding DNA: TGTGCCAGCAGCCCGGTCGGGACACCCGTTCCCGAAGCTTTCTTT.

This clonotype occurred many times. This rearrangement joins TRBV18 to TRBJ2-7; TRBD1 might be the D (5 bases). This CDR3 is built from 14 residues. The V end lost 5 bases, the J end lost 0 bases, and 11 bases lay between the germline ends. Germline CDR1 KGHSH, CDR2 LQKENI. The CDR3 coding sequence is TGTGCCAGCTCATCGACAGCTTCCTCCTACGAGCAGTACTTC. This codes for CASSSTASSYEQYF.

The V call is TRBV5-1, the J call TRBJ2-3, with D maybe TRBD1 (5 bases). This CDR3 spans 14 amino acids. With 0 bases removed from V and 4 bases from J, the gap between germline ends came to 9 bases. The germline V gene encodes CDR1 SGHRS and CDR2 YFSETQ. In nucleotides, the CDR3 is TGCGCCAGCAGCTTGGTGCAGGGCCCAGATACGCAGTATTTT. Translating gives CASSLVQGPDTQYF.

The V call is TRBV12-3 or TRBV12-4, the J call TRBJ1-1; D might be TRBD1 (6 bases). This CDR3 is 15 amino acids long. The V gene lost 3 bases and the J gene lost 1 base, with 12 bases spanning the gap. The CDR3 nucleotides read TGTGCCAGCAGTTTGGGATTGGGGGCGAACACTGAAGCTTTCTTT. Translating it yields CASSLGLGANTEAFF.

The chain carries TRBV7-2 and TRBJ2-1; TRBD2 agrees at 9 bases. Germline V gives CDR1 SGHTA, CDR2 FQGNSA. With V trimmed by 2 bases and J by 7 bases, 6 bases remained unmatched. This CDR3 contains 15 residues. In DNA form, the CDR3 reads TGTGCCAGCAGCTTATCCCTAGCGGGGAGTAATGAGCAGTTCTTC. This encodes CASSLSLAGSNEQFF.

This chain joins TRBV7-9 and TRBJ2-3, with D possibly TRBD1 on 7 matching bases. The CDR3 covers 16 residues. The V end lost 5 bases, the J end lost 0 bases, and 15 bases lay between the germline ends. The germline gives CDR1 SEHNR, CDR2 FQNEAQ (reference sequence). The CDR3 nucleotides read TGTGCCAGCAGCCCAGGAGGGGGCCTTAGCACAGATACGCAGTATTTT. Its translation: CASSPGGGLSTDTQYF.

Many counts were recorded for this clonotype. J is TRBJ1-1 and V is TRBV7-9; 9 bases are a match to TRBD1. Germline CDR1 is SEHNR and CDR2 is FQNEAQ (reference sequence). CDR3 length: 14 amino acids. Trimming took 7 bases from V and 3 from J; bases not matched to a gene: 6. The CDR3 DNA follows: TGTGCCAGCAAAAACAGGGGGCGCGACACTGAAGCTTTCTTT. Translated: CASKNRGRDTEAFF.

Sample share makes this clonotype medium-sized. The V call is TRBV7-9, the J call TRBJ2-1; D not resolved. CDR1 and CDR2 (germline): SEHNR, FQNEAQ (reference sequence). The V end was cut by 4 bases, the J end by 5 bases, with 6 bases between. The CDR3 length is 12 residues. The CDR3 sequence is CASSSRDNEQFF. CDR3 bases: TGTGCCAGCAGCTCGCGAGACAATGAGCAGTTCTTC.

This clonotype was seen repeatedly, ten times or more. The V and J genes are TRBV11-1 and TRBJ2-1; TRBD1 agrees at 7 bases. V shed 4 bases and J 4 bases; nucleotides not matched to a gene: 7. Germline CDR1 is SGHAT and CDR2 is FQDESV (reference sequence). This CDR3 comprises 15 residues. The CDR3 DNA follows: TGTGCCAGCAGCTCCCGGGACAGACCTTACAATGAGCAGTTCTTC. Amino acids: CASSSRDRPYNEQFF. Using reference TRBV11-1 and TRBJ2-1 for the parts outside the CDR3, the full variable domain is EAEVAQSPRYKITEKSQAVAFWCDPISGHATLYWYRQILGQGPELLVQFQDESVVDDSQLPKDRFSAERLKGVDSTLKIQPAELGDSAMYLCASSSRDRPYNEQFFGPGTRLTVL.

This clonotype was recorded at least ten times. CDR3: CASSQEGGTHSYEQYF. The CDR3 DNA reads TGTGCCAGCAGCCAAGAGGGTGGGACACATTCCTACGAGCAGTACTTC. The V call is TRBV4-2, the J call TRBJ2-7; maybe TRBD1 (6 bases). This CDR3 has 16 amino acids. Trimming removed 0 bases from V and 1 base from J, with 13 bases in between. The germline V gene has CDR1 LGHNA and CDR2 YNFKEQ.

This chain uses TRBV12-3 or TRBV12-4 with TRBJ2-7; D is undetermined. The V gene lost 6 bases and the J gene lost 2 bases, with 8 bases spanning the gap. The CDR3 sequence is 12 residues long. The CDR3 DNA reads as TGTGCCAGCAGCCCCGGCGCCTACGAGCAGTACTTC. It specifies CASSPGAYEQYF.

V is TRBV20-1 and J is TRBJ2-5; 7 nucleotides agree with TRBD2. Germline CDR1 and CDR2: DFQATT and SNEGSKA (reference sequence). The CDR3 runs to 15 residues. V lost 0 bases to trimming and J lost 2 bases; unmatched junction nucleotides: 6. The CDR3 DNA follows: TGCAGTGCTAGAGATGCGGGAGACCCACAAGAGACCCAGTACTTC. Residues: CSARDAGDPQETQYF.

This clonotype was observed at least ten times. The chain uses TRBV7-6 and TRBJ2-1, with no clear D. The CDR3 extends over 11 amino acids. V gave up 5 bases and J gave up 8 bases, with 7 bases separating them. Looked up from germline, CDR1 is SGHVS and CDR2 is FNYEAQ. Here the CDR3 DNA reads TGTGCCAGCAGCCCTGGGTATGAGCAGTTCTTC. This codes for CASSPGYEQFF.

This clonotype was seen repeatedly, ten times or more. V gene TRBV12-3 or TRBV12-4 combines with J gene TRBJ2-5; TRBD2 is a possible D gene (5 bases). Trimming took off 3 bases at V and 5 bases at J, with 22 bases between the two ends. This CDR3 has 17 residues. CDR3 nucleotides: TGTGCCAGCAGTTTCCGGAGGATCCAGCCTGGGGAGGAGACCCAGTACTTC. Translated, it gives CASSFRRIQPGEETQYF.

This clonotype came up many times. The chain is built from TRBV12-3 or TRBV12-4 and TRBJ2-5; perhaps TRBD1 as D (5 bases). V lost 6 bases, J lost 0 bases, and 11 bases lay in between. The CDR3 consists of 14 residues. CDR3 sequence reads: CASSPNRYQETQYF. In nucleotides, the CDR3 is TGTGCCAGCAGCCCCAACAGGTACCAAGAGACCCAGTACTTC.

The sample holds a few counts of this clonotype. The genes are TRBV20-1 and TRBJ1-5; 7 bases agree with TRBD1. V was pared by 3 bases and J by 5 bases, with 7 bases of the junction left unmatched. Germline V gene lookup returns CDR1 DFQATT and CDR2 SNEGSKA (reference sequence). This CDR3 has 14 residues. The CDR3 is CSASGTVRYQPQHF. The CDR3 nucleotides are TGCAGTGCTAGCGGGACAGTCCGCTATCAGCCCCAGCATTTT.

This clonotype was observed many times. The chain carries TRBV12-3 or TRBV12-4 and TRBJ2-7; TRBD1 is a possible D gene (5 bases). The CDR3 sequence is 13 residues long. Trimming shortened V by 1 base and J by 3 bases, and 7 bases separated the two germline ends. The CDR3 spells CASSLGQIYEQYF. The CDR3 DNA is TGTGCCAGCAGTTTAGGACAGATCTACGAGCAGTACTTC.

This clonotype was detected many times. CDR3 amino acids: CASSRDRYYEQYF. CDR3 nucleotide sequence: TGTGCCAGCAGTCGGGACAGGTATTACGAGCAGTACTTC. This chain uses TRBV6-5 with TRBJ2-7; TRBD1 agrees at 8 bases. V trimming: 5 bases; J trimming: 4 bases; junction bases outside the gene matches: 4. The CDR3 runs to 13 residues. Germline lookup yields CDR1 MNHEY and CDR2 SVGAGI.

This clonotype was counted at least ten times. The V and J genes are TRBV5-1 and TRBJ2-3; 10 nucleotides agree with TRBD2. In germline, CDR1 is SGHRS, CDR2 YFSETQ. The CDR3 covers 16 residues. V was clipped by 0 bases and J by 1 base; unmatched bases: 2. DNA for the CDR3: TGCGCCAGCAGCTTGGCCCTAGCGGGGGGCACAGATACGCAGTATTTT. It yields the protein CASSLALAGGTDTQYF.

The gene calls are TRBV7-2 and TRBJ2-7, with TRBD2 as a possible D gene (5 bases). The CDR3 extends over 14 amino acids. Trimming took off 2 bases at V and 5 bases at J, with 13 bases between the two ends. The germline CDR1 and CDR2 sequences are SGHTA and FQGNSA. Here the CDR3 reads CASSLQRGANEQYV. In DNA, the CDR3 is TGTGCCAGCAGCTTACAACGGGGAGCAAACGAGCAGTACGTC.

This clonotype was detected ten times or more. This rearrangement joins TRBV5-4 to TRBJ2-5, with 9 bases matching TRBD1. The V and J ends lost 4 bases and 4 bases, in that order; junction bases with no gene match: 11. This CDR3 comprises 16 residues. Germline CDR1 and CDR2: SGHNT and YYREEE (reference sequence). Here the CDR3 reads CASSGPGQGLLETQYF. The CDR3 coding sequence is TGTGCCAGCAGCGGACCGGGACAGGGACTTTTAGAGACCCAGTACTTC.

This clonotype has ten or more counts. This chain links TRBV19 with TRBJ2-7, with 9 bases aligning to TRBD1. Germline CDR1 reads LNHDA; CDR2 reads SQIVND (reference sequence). The CDR3 covers 15 residues. V trimming: 7 bases; J trimming: 4 bases; junction bases outside the gene matches: 11. In nucleotides, the CDR3 is TGTGCCAGTACCGCCCCAGGGACAGGGAATTACGAGCAGTACTTC. Its protein product is CASTAPGTGNYEQYF.

This clonotype is labeled as medium-sized. The chain uses TRBV6-6 and TRBJ2-1; TRBD2 aligns across 15 bases. This CDR3 contains 20 residues. Trimming at V came to 2 bases and at J to 0 bases, leaving 8 bases not matched to a gene. Per the germline V gene, CDR1 is MNHNY and CDR2 is SVGAGI (reference sequence). The CDR3 here is CASSYPGLAGGLYSYNEQFF. CDR3 nucleotides: TGTGCCAGCAGTTACCCGGGACTAGCGGGGGGATTATACTCCTACAATGAGCAGTTCTTC.

Relative to its sample, this clonotype is medium-sized (0.01 to 0.1%). V and J are TRBV7-6 and TRBJ1-1; D is ambiguous. This CDR3 spans 12 amino acids. The germline V gene has CDR1 SGHVS and CDR2 FNYEAQ. The germline V and J ends were trimmed by 5 bases and 4 bases, with 8 bases remaining between them. In DNA, the CDR3 is TGTGCCAGCAGCCAGTTACTCACTGAAGCTTTCTTT. Protein product: CASSQLLTEAFF.

The sample holds a few counts of this clonotype. The chain couples TRBV3-1 to TRBJ2-2; 7 bases map to TRBD1. There are 15 residues in the CDR3. Germline CDR1 and CDR2: LGHDT and YNNKEL (reference sequence). J was trimmed by 6 bases and V by 3 bases; bases with no gene match: 7. The CDR3 region is CASSQGQLFPGELFF. CDR3 nucleotides: TGTGCCAGCAGCCAGGGACAGTTATTTCCCGGGGAGCTGTTTTTT.

This clonotype is labeled as medium-sized. The gene calls are TRBV6-6 and TRBJ2-6; no reliable D call. Between the trimmed V and J ends, which lost 4 bases and 2 bases, there was a span of 9 bases. This CDR3 region has 15 residues. The germline V gene encodes CDR1 MNHNY and CDR2 SVGAGI (reference sequence). Here the CDR3 reads CASSSPTTGANVLTF. CDR3 coding DNA: TGTGCCAGCAGTTCCCCGACAACTGGGGCCAACGTCCTGACTTTC.